The text below deals with one T cell receptor (beta chain). Its antigen is not identified. The data were taken from a study of CD8+ T cells in alopecia areata. Regarding the study as a whole: Scalp sample data also include resident alphabeta T cells from normal skin. Scalp lesions, especially in alopecia totalis/universalis, had higher clonality than normal scalp. The study found TCR sharing across patients less clear than in mice, possibly for HLA reasons.

J was trimmed by 3 bases and V by 6 bases; bases with no gene match: 5. Germline V CDR1 and CDR2: MNHEY, SMNVEV (reference sequence). The CDR3 runs to 15 residues. Sorting of CD4+ and CD8+ T cells was performed on PBMCs. cDNA serving as the sequencing template came from extracted, reverse transcribed RNA. Generated by immunoSEQ multiplex PCR, the TCRdb table keeps only in-frame clones and is missing some. The table has fewer than 110,000 clones, roughly 53% seen once. This TCR was recovered from a human donor in good health. The J gene is TRBJ2-2, the V gene TRBV27; 9 nucleotides agree with TRBD1. The sequenced material came from CD4+ T cells sorted from blood. The CDR3 DNA is TGTGCCAGCAGGATGACAGGGGGGTACACCGGGGAGCTGTTTTTT. Translation: CASRMTGGYTGELFF.